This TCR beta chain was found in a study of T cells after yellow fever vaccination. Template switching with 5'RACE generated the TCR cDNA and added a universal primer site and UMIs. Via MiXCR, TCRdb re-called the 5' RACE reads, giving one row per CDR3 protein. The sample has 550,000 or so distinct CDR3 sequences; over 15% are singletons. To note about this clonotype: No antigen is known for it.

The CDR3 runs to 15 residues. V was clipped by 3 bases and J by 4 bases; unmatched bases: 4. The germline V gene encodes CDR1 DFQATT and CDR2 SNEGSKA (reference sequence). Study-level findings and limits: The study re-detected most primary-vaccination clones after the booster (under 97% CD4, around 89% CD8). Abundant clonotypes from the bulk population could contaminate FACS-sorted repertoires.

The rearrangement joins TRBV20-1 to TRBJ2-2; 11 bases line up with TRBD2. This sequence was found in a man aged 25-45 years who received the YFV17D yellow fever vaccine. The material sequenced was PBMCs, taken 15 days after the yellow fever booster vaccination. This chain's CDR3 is CSASILAGGTGELFF. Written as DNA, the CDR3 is TGCAGTGCTAGTATCCTAGCGGGAGGCACCGGGGAGCTGTTTTTT.